The 16 T cell receptor beta chains below all came from one sample that was sequenced in a study of blood T cell repertoires in COVID-19. Sequencing used immunoSEQ multiplex PCR; TCRdb keeps in-frame clones, though not all of them. The repertoire holds about 160,000 clones, over 65% seen once, with approximately 8% in the top ten. The specimen sequenced was peripheral blood. The receptors were gathered from a man in his sixties with acute or convalescent COVID-19.

Notes on this clone: One end of the junction varies from germline; a read error may be responsible. The rearrangement uses TRBV5-1 and TRBJ2-5; 8 bases agree with TRBD1. This CDR3 spans 14 amino acids. CDR1 SGHRS and CDR2 YFSETQ come from the germline V gene. Written as DNA, the CDR3 is TGCGCCAGCAGTTTGGACAGGGTAGGAGAGACCCAGTACTTC. It specifies CASSLDRVGETQYF.

V and J are TRBV7-3 and TRBJ1-5; TRBD1 agrees at 7 bases. The CDR3 spans 13 residues. Germline loops: CDR1 SGHTA, CDR2 FQGTGA. The junction had 3 bases not matched to a gene; V was cut back by 5 bases and J by 5 bases. The CDR3 here is CASSPQGHQPQHF. The CDR3 nucleotides read TGTGCCAGCAGCCCACAGGGGCATCAGCCCCAGCATTTT.

There are many counts of this clone. At the DNA level, this CDR3 is encoded by other sequences in the same sample as well. This chain links TRBV28 with TRBJ2-7; 8 bases line up with TRBD1. The germline gives CDR1 MDHEN, CDR2 SYDVKM. The V and J ends lost 7 bases and 3 bases, in that order; junction bases with no gene match: 2. The CDR3 length is 12 residues. The CDR3 reads CASTGQDYEQYF. The DNA for the CDR3 is TGTGCCAGCACGGGACAGGACTACGAGCAGTACTTC.

This clone was counted once. The V and J genes are TRBV10-2 and TRBJ2-7; 7 nucleotides line up with TRBD1. This CDR3 spans 15 amino acids. Germline lookup yields CDR1 WSHSY and CDR2 SAAADI. Germline trimming cut 6 bases from V and 3 bases from J; bases unmatched to any gene: 11. CDR3 sequence reads: CASREDEGAYYEQYF. For the CDR3, the DNA is TGCGCCAGCAGGGAGGACGAGGGGGCTTACTACGAGCAGTACTTC.

V is TRBV4-3 and J is TRBJ1-6; D remains ambiguous. Per the germline V gene, CDR1 is LGHNA and CDR2 is YSLEER. Trimming took 0 bases from V and 5 from J, leaving 8 bases between them. This CDR3 is 15 amino acids long. The CDR3 loop is CASSQDNSNNSPLHF. CDR3 nucleotide sequence: TGCGCCAGCAGCCAAGACAACTCTAATAATTCACCCCTCCACTTT.

This chain uses TRBV5-1 with TRBJ2-4; 9 nucleotides match TRBD1. V dropped 4 bases and J dropped 8; count of bases not matched to a gene: 7. Germline V lookup: CDR1 SGHRS, CDR2 YFSETQ. The CDR3 loop spans 14 amino acids. CDR3 nucleotide sequence: TGCGCCAGCAGCAGAGACAGGGGGGGAGACATTCAGTACTTC. This translates into CASSRDRGGDIQYF.

Note on this clone: The identical CDR3 is also encoded by other nucleotide sequences in the sample. V is TRBV6-6 and J is TRBJ1-1, with D perhaps matching TRBD1 (6 bases). This CDR3 contains 15 residues. Germline V gene lookup returns CDR1 MNHNY and CDR2 SVGAGI (reference sequence). V was trimmed by 0 bases and J by 0 bases, leaving 8 bases between them. This CDR3 reads CASSYSRGMNTEAFF. Written as DNA, the CDR3 is TGTGCCAGCAGTTACTCAAGGGGGATGAACACTGAAGCTTTCTTT.

The chain uses TRBV12-5 and TRBJ2-3; D possibly corresponds to TRBD2 (7 bases). CDR1 LGHNT and CDR2 FRNRAP come from the germline V gene. Deletions cut 0 bases from V and 2 bases from J, with 12 bases between. The CDR3 consists of 16 residues. DNA for the CDR3: TGTGCTAGTGGTTTGGTACTAGGGGGGGTCACAGATACGCAGTATTTT. This codes for CASGLVLGGVTDTQYF.

The genes are TRBV24-1 and TRBJ2-1; 7 nucleotides align to TRBD1. V was pared by 3 bases and J by 6 bases, with 7 bases of the junction left unmatched. Per the germline V gene, CDR1 is KGHDR and CDR2 is SFDVKD. The CDR3 contains 15 residues. Here the CDR3 DNA reads TGTGCCACCAGTGATCGGACAGGTCCGGGCAATGAGCAGTTCTTC. Its protein product is CATSDRTGPGNEQFF.

V and J are TRBV13 and TRBJ2-3, with a weak D call TRBD2 (6 bases). The CDR3 is 14 residues long. Per germline, CDR1 PRHDT and CDR2 FYEKMQ (reference sequence). V was clipped by 5 bases and J by 5 bases, with 14 bases between them. The CDR3 DNA sequence: TGTGCCAGCAGCCCGGGACTGGGGGGAGATACGCAGTATTTT. Residues: CASSPGLGGDTQYF. The full variable domain, in which reference TRBV13 and TRBJ2-3 provide the parts outside the CDR3, is AAGVIQSPRHLIKEKRETATLKCYPIPRHDTVYWYQQGPGQDPQFLISFYEKMQSDKGSIPDRFSAQQFSDYHSELNMSSLELGDSALYFCASSPGLGGDTQYFGPGTRLTVL.

The chain uses TRBV27 and TRBJ1-2, with 9 bases identical to TRBD1. Trimming removed 3 bases from V and 4 bases from J; junction bases left unmatched: 12. The CDR3 contains 17 residues. The germline gives CDR1 MNHEY, CDR2 SMNVEV (reference sequence). CDR3 DNA: TGTGCCAGCAGTTTTCTGGGACAGGGTCTGATATCCTATGGCTACACCTTC. This encodes CASSFLGQGLISYGYTF.

The chain is built from TRBV5-1 and TRBJ2-4; 7 nucleotides line up with TRBD1. Germline CDR1 SGHRS, CDR2 YFSETQ. Trimming cost V 4 bases and J 5 bases; bases outside gene matches: 6. CDR3 length: 14 amino acids. CDR3 coding DNA: TGCGCCAGCAGCCCCCAGGGGACAGAAAACATTCAGTACTTC. Translated, it gives CASSPQGTENIQYF.

V and J are TRBV4-1 and TRBJ2-5, with a possible D match to TRBD1 (7 bases). This CDR3 is 14 amino acids long. The germline gives CDR1 MGHRA, CDR2 YSYEKL. Trimming removed 4 bases from V and 7 bases from J, with 16 bases in between. CDR3 DNA: TGCGCCAGCAGCCGCGGGACAGCAAGAGGGACCCAGTACTTC. It specifies CASSRGTARGTQYF.

This clone was detected only once. This chain uses TRBV27 with TRBJ2-7, with D maybe TRBD1 (6 bases). Deletions cut 3 bases from V and 5 bases from J, with 14 bases between. Per germline, CDR1 MNHEY and CDR2 SMNVEV (reference sequence). The CDR3 is 14 amino acids. DNA for the CDR3: TGTGCCAGCAGTTTGGCGAAGGGGGTGAACGAGCAGTACTTC. Its translation: CASSLAKGVNEQYF.

The J gene is TRBJ2-1, the V gene TRBV24-1; TRBD2 agrees at 13 bases. With V trimmed by 5 bases and J by 5 bases, 2 bases remained unmatched. The germline V gene has CDR1 KGHDR and CDR2 SFDVKD. The CDR3 has 15 residues. CDR3 DNA sequence: TGTGCCACCAGTGGTACTAGCGGGGGGGACAATGAGCAGTTCTTC. Protein product: CATSGTSGGDNEQFF.

This clone was recorded only once. CDR3 residues: CASSYSGRAQPQHF. CDR3 nucleotides: TGTGCCAGCAGTTACTCAGGCAGGGCCCAGCCCCAGCATTTT. The rearrangement links TRBV6-2 or TRBV6-3 to TRBJ1-5, with a weak D call TRBD1 (5 bases). V lost 0 bases and J lost 7, with 10 bases in between. There are 14 residues in the CDR3. Germline-derived CDR1 and CDR2 are MNHEY and SVGEGT.